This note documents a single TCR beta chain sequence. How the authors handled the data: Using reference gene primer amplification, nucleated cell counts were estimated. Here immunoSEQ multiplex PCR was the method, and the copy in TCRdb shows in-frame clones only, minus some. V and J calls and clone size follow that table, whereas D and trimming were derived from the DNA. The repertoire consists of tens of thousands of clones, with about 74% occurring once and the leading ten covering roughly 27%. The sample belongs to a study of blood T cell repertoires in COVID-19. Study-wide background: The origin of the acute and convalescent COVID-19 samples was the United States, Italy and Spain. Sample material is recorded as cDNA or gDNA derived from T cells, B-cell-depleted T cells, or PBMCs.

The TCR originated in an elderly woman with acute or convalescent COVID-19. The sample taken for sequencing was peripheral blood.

In nucleotides, the CDR3 is TGTGCCAGCAGCCTGGACAGAGTTGGAAACACCATATATTTT. It translates to CASSLDRVGNTIYF. The chain has TRBV4-2 and TRBJ1-3; TRBD1 is a possible D gene (6 bases). The length of the CDR3 is 14 residues. The V end was cut by 4 bases, the J end by 3 bases, with 10 bases between. The germline V gene encodes CDR1 LGHNA and CDR2 YNFKEQ.